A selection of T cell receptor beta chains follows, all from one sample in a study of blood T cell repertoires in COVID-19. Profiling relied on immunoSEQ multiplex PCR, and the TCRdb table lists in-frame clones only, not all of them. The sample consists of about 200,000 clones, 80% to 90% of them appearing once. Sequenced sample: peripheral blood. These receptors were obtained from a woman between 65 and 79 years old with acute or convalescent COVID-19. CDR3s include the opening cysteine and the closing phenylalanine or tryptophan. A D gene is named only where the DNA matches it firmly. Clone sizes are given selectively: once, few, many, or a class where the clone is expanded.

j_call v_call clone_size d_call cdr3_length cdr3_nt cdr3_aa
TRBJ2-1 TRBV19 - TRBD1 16 TGTGCCAGTAGTACCCACAGGGGGGCAGGGAGCAATGAGCAGTTCTTC CASSTHRGAGSNEQFF
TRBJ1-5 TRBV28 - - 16 TGTGCCAGCAGTTTATGGGCCAGCGGCGGGAAACAGCCCCAGCATTTT CASSLWASGGKQPQHF
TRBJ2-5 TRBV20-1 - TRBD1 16 TGCAGTGCTAGTGGGGGACAGGGGATTACATTAACGACCCAGTACTTC CSASGGQGITLTTQYF
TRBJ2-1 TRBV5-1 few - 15 TGCGCCAGCAGCTTGGGGACAATGTCCTACAATGAGCAGTTCTTC CASSLGTMSYNEQFF
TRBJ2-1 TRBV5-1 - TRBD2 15 TGCGCCAGCAGCTTTAGCGGGGCCATCTACAATGAGCAGTTCTTC CASSFSGAIYNEQFF
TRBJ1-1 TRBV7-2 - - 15 TGTGCCAGCAGCTCTGCCAAGCGCCCGAACACTGAAGCTTTCTTT CASSSAKRPNTEAFF
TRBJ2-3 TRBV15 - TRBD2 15 TGTGCCACCAGGAGACTAGCGGGGGGCCAAGATACGCAGTATTTT CATRRLAGGQDTQYF
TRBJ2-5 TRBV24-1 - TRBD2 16 TGTGCCACCAGTGACCAGGGACTAGCGGGAGTGGAGACCCAGTACTTC CATSDQGLAGVETQYF
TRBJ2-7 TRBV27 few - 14 TGTGCCAGCAGTTTGTTTAGCGTTCCCTACGAGCAGTACTTC CASSLFSVPYEQYF
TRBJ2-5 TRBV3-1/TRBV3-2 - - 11 TGTGCCAGCAGCCAATCTGAGACTTGGTACTTC CASSQSETWYF
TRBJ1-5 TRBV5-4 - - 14 TGTGCCACCTCGAATTACTTTAGCAATCAGCCCCAGCATTTT CATSNYFSNQPQHF
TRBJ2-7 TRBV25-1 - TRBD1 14 TGTGCCAGCAGTAAAGGACAGGGGACCTACGAGCAGTACTTC CASSKGQGTYEQYF
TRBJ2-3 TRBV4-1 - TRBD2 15 TGCGCCAGCAGCCGACGGACTAGCGCCACAGATACGCAGTATTTT CASSRRTSATDTQYF
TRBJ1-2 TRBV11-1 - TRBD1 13 TGTGCCAGCAGTAACGACAGGGTCTATGGCTACACCTTC CASSNDRVYGYTF
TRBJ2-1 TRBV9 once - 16 TGTGCCAGCAGCGCGCGGGGACTGAGCTCCTACAATGAGCAGTTCTTC CASSARGLSSYNEQFF
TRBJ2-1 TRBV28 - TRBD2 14 TGTGCCAGCGCAACTAGCGGAACCTACAATGAGCAGTTCTTC CASATSGTYNEQFF
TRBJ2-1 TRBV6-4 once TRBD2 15 TGTGCCAGCAGTGACTCACTAGCGGGGGGGAATGAGCAGTTCTTC CASSDSLAGGNEQFF
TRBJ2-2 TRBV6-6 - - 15 TGTGCCAGCAATTTACAGGGAATGCACACCGGGGAGCTGTTTTTT CASNLQGMHTGELFF
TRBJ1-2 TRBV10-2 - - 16 TGCGCCAGCAGTGAGTCCCCCACAGGGCCACGAGTTGGCTACACCTTC CASSESPTGPRVGYTF
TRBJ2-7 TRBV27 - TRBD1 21 TGTGCCAGCAGTGACGGCTCAGAACCGGGACAGGGCCAGGCGTGGTCCTACGAGCAGTACTTC CASSDGSEPGQGQAWSYEQYF
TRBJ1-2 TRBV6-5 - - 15 TGTGCCAGCAGTTACGTAGGGCGGGCAGACTATGGCTACACCTTC CASSYVGRADYGYTF
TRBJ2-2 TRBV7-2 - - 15 TGTGCCAGCAGCTTAATACCCGCGGGCACCGGGGAGCTGTTTTTT CASSLIPAGTGELFF